A selection of T cell receptor beta chains follows, all from one sample in a study of T cell responses to AZD1222 COVID-19 vaccine. This table comes from immunoSEQ multiplex PCR, and its TCRdb copy is limited to in-frame clones, with some not included. The sample has 180,000 or so clones; 92% are singletons. The sequencing here drew on peripheral blood, taken 28 days after the second AZD1222 dose. The receptors derive from an adult who received the AZD1222 COVID-19 vaccine. Both conserved end residues are part of each CDR3. Fields, in order: J gene, D gene, clone size, V gene, CDR3 DNA, CDR3 protein. The D gene is left open where the match is weak. Clone size appears in some rows only: once, few, many, or a class for an expanded clone.

>TRBJ2-1|TRBD2|-|TRBV19
TGTGCCAGTAGTACGGGACTAGCGGGGGGCCGGAGCTCCTACAATGAGCAGTTCTTC
CASSTGLAGGRSSYNEQFF
>TRBJ2-2|-|-|TRBV5-1
TGCGCCAGCAGCTTGGACGTTTCCCATACCGGGGAGCTGTTTTTT
CASSLDVSHTGELFF
>TRBJ2-7|-|-|TRBV14
TGTGCCAGCAGCCGGGGACCCTACGAGCAGTACTTC
CASSRGPYEQYF
>TRBJ2-3|-|-|TRBV5-6
TGTGCCAGCAGCTTGCCCCGGTTAGCTGTCCTGAGGGAATATTTT
CASSLPRLAVLREYF
>TRBJ2-7|-|-|TRBV11-2
TGTGCCAGCAGCTTAGAGGCCCTTTGGGAGCAGTACTTC
CASSLEALWEQYF
>TRBJ1-1|TRBD1|few|TRBV28
TGTGCCAGCAAAACCCCAACAGGGGGGACTGAAGCTTTCTTT
CASKTPTGGTEAFF
>TRBJ2-3|TRBD2|-|TRBV6-4
TGTGCCAGCAGTGGAGGCGGGGGGGCCGGAGATACGCAGTATTTT
CASSGGGGAGDTQYF
>TRBJ1-2|-|-|TRBV25-1
TGTGCCAGCAGTGGGACCTCAGGGGAAGGGTTGTATGGCTACACCTTC
CASSGTSGEGLYGYTF
>TRBJ1-1|-|few|TRBV7-2
TGTGCCAGCAGCTTACCGGAGAACACTGAAGCTTTCTTT
CASSLPENTEAFF
>TRBJ1-1|-|-|TRBV10-3
TGTGCCATCAGTGTCCTGAACACTGAAGCTTTCTTT
CAISVLNTEAFF
>TRBJ1-6|-|-|TRBV2
TGTGCCAGCAGGGAAACGGGGGCCGGTAATTCACCCCTCCACTTT
CASRETGAGNSPLHF
>TRBJ2-1|TRBD2|-|TRBV14
TGTGCCAGCAGCACCCTAGCGGGGAGCTCCTACAATGAGCAGTTCTTC
CASSTLAGSSYNEQFF
>TRBJ1-2|-|-|TRBV30
TGTGCCTGGAGTGGGTCTCAATCCTGGCCCTATGGCTACACCTTC
CAWSGSQSWPYGYTF
>TRBJ1-1|-|-|TRBV5-4
TGTGCCAGCAGCTTGGCTTGGGGGAAGAACACTGAAGCTTTCTTT
CASSLAWGKNTEAFF
>TRBJ2-3|-|once|TRBV6-2/TRBV6-3
TGTGCCAGCGGCCGGGGAGACGGCGCAACAGATACGCAGTATTTT
CASGRGDGATDTQYF
>TRBJ1-3|-|few|TRBV7-2
TGTGCCAGCAGCTTAGGGGGGGCAGGAAACACCATATATTTT
CASSLGGAGNTIYF